This T cell receptor (beta chain) was sequenced for a study of beta chain features in type 1 diabetes. Sequencing targeted expressed TCRB transcripts, as all isolated RNA had been reverse transcribed. Sequencing used immunoSEQ multiplex PCR; TCRdb keeps in-frame clones, though not all of them. The sample shows 250,000 to 350,000 clones, roughly an eighth of them seen only once. Deletions cut 3 bases from V and 7 bases from J, with 7 bases between. The CDR3 contains 12 residues. Germline V CDR1 and CDR2: LGHNA, YNFKEQ. Study conclusions and caveats: Significant though moderate, a shortening of TCRB CDR3s appeared in all four CD4+ subsets of Type 1 diabetes patients.

There are a few counts of this clone. Antigen specificity is unknown. The rearrangement links TRBV4-2 to TRBJ2-1, with D maybe TRBD2 (5 bases). The receptor comes from a man aged 30-40 years with type 1 diabetes. The sequenced sample was naive CD4+ T cells from blood. CDR3 sequence: CASSHRGNEQFF. The CDR3 coding sequence is TGTGCCAGCAGCCACCGGGGAAATGAGCAGTTCTTC.